This TCR beta chain is from a study of shared clonotypes between healthy human individuals. Study-level findings and limits: At large depth, rarefaction still showed sorted-subset sequencing to be incomplete.

This clone was seen just once. Its target is not known. Deep-level settings were used for running the assay. As processed by the authors: Filtering differed, since immunoSEQ gave only junction sequences and no quality scores. TCRdb's table, derived via immunoSEQ multiplex PCR, lists solely in-frame clones and lacks some. V, J and clone size are those of that table, while D and trimming were read from the DNA. Among roughly 1,100,000 clones listed, about three quarters were seen once. The clonotype originates from a young man in good health. Specimen: memory CD4+ T cells sorted from blood. The subset was: CD45RA-negative fraction.

CDR3 residues: CASSIRSPGQLGYGYTF. CDR3 DNA sequence: TGTGCCAGTAGTATAAGATCCCCGGGACAGTTGGGCTATGGCTACACCTTC. This chain uses TRBV19 with TRBJ1-2; 7 nucleotides align to TRBD1. This CDR3 comprises 17 residues. With 2 bases clipped from V and 4 bases from J, the junction kept 13 bases outside the gene matches. Germline V gene data show CDR1 as LNHDA and CDR2 as SQIVND (reference sequence). The entire variable domain, with the rest obtained from reference TRBV19 and TRBJ1-2, is as follows: DGGITQSPKYLFRKEGQNVTLSCEQNLNHDAMYWYRQDPGQGLRLIYYSQIVNDFQKGDIAEGYSVSREKKESFPLTVTSAQKNPTAFYLCASSIRSPGQLGYGYTFGSGTRLTVV.